Included here is one T cell receptor beta chain sequence, with context. The data are from a study of OX40 agonist ivuxolimab in advanced cancers. Study in general: An agonistic anti-OX40 (CD134) antibody, ivuxolimab, was used to treat the patients. Dose-escalation patients suffered from hepatocellular carcinoma, melanoma, renal cell or head and neck cancer.

CDR1 and CDR2 (germline): SGHTA, FQGTGA. The trim removed 1 base at V and 6 bases at J, leaving 9 bases unmatched. This CDR3 is built from 16 residues. Clones were sequenced by immunoSEQ multiplex PCR, and TCRdb holds only the in-frame ones, with some missing. The repertoire holds approximately 110,000 clones, about 90% seen once, with 0.7% to 0.85% in the top ten. This chain connects TRBV7-3 to TRBJ2-1; 7 bases align to TRBD2. The TCR sequence derives from an adult with an advanced solid tumor such as melanoma, head and neck, liver or kidney cancer. Sequences were derived from CD4+ or CD8+ T cells sorted from blood, sampled in a trial of the OX40 agonist ivuxolimab. DNA of the CDR3: TGTGCCAGCAGCTTAATGGGGCTAGCGGAGTTCAATGAGCAGTTCTTC. The encoded protein is CASSLMGLAEFNEQFF.